This TCR beta chain was found in a study of cytomegalovirus exposure and HLA in healthy donors. Background on the study: Of the donors genotyped, a few hundred in all, about 81% fell in the Caucasian-associated ancestry cluster.

Broader study findings: Roughly uniform sequencing depth across donors was assumed, possibly incorrectly. Researchers reported that a few CMV-associated chains were confirmed in vitro as CMV antigen-specific. Data from an earlier analysis indicated that most TCR beta V segments were productive either about 87% or about 30% of the time.

This clone has just a few counts. What it binds is not known. PCR employed 60 Vbeta and 13 Jbeta primers. TCRdb keeps only in-frame clones here, not all; method: immunoSEQ multiplex PCR. The repertoire includes some 130,000 clones, around three quarters of them detected once, and just over 2.5% sits in the top ten. This receptor was taken from a man aged 30 to 39 in good health and CMV-seronegative. The sequenced sample was PBMCs.

The CDR3 region has the DNA TGTGCCATCAGTGAGCAGGGGGCGGGTGAGCAGTACTTC. It yields the protein CAISEQGAGEQYF. The J gene is TRBJ2-7, the V gene TRBV10-3; TRBD1 matches at 8 bases. The J segment lost 7 bases and the V segment lost 2 bases, leaving 4 bases of the junction unmatched. The CDR3 has 13 residues. From germline, CDR1 is ENHRY and CDR2 SYGVKD.